The 20 T cell receptor beta chains below all came from one sample that was sequenced in a study of yellow fever vaccine responses in identical twins. TCRdb re-called the RT-PCR reads with MiXCR, one entry per CDR3 protein. Of fewer than 3,500 distinct CDR3 sequences listed, approximately 82% are singletons. The sequences come from T cells from blood (PBMCs), unsorted or a sorted subset (not recorded which), collected before or after yellow fever vaccination (not recorded which). All receptors derive from a woman aged 18-35 years who received the yellow fever vaccine.

This clonotype was recorded a few times. The chain links TRBV11-2 to TRBJ2-7; TRBD1 aligns across 7 bases. From germline, CDR1 is SGHAT and CDR2 FQNNGV. With V trimmed by 3 bases and J by 0 bases, 2 bases remained unmatched. This CDR3 spans 14 amino acids. Here the CDR3 DNA reads TGTGCCAGCAGCTTTGACAGGGACTCCTACGAGCAGTACTTC. Its translation: CASSFDRDSYEQYF. Combining the CDR3 with reference TRBV11-2 and TRBJ2-7 gives the whole variable domain EAGVAQSPRYKIIEKRQSVAFWCNPISGHATLYWYQQILGQGPKLLIQFQNNGVVDDSQLPKDRFSAERLKGVDSTLKIQPAKLEDSAVYLCASSFDRDSYEQYFGPGTRLTVT.

The chain is built from TRBV4-1 and TRBJ1-1; D remains ambiguous. The CDR3 spans 15 residues. The V end was cut by 1 base, the J end by 0 bases, with 9 bases between. Per the germline V gene, CDR1 is MGHRA and CDR2 is YSYEKL. CDR3 nucleotides: TGCGCCAGCAGCCAAGGAGGAGCAATGAACACTGAAGCTTTCTTT. This translates into CASSQGGAMNTEAFF.

This sequence joins TRBV11-1 and TRBJ2-3; possible D gene TRBD2, 5 bases. In germline, CDR1 is SGHAT, CDR2 FQDESV (reference sequence). V was clipped by 3 bases and J by 0 bases, with 13 bases between them. The CDR3 runs 16 residues. CDR3 coding DNA: TGTGCCAGCAGCTTTTCCTTCGGCGGGAGCACAGATACGCAGTATTTT. It yields the protein CASSFSFGGSTDTQYF.

This clonotype was recorded a few times. Germline is not matched at one junction end, which may reflect a read error. This chain connects TRBV7-7 to TRBJ2-5; D is undetermined. The CDR3 sequence is 15 residues long. Germline CDR1 SSHAT, CDR2 FNYEAQ (reference sequence). The CDR3 region has the DNA TGTGCTAGCAGCTTAGAATCTGGGATGGGAGAGACCCAGTACTTC. Translating gives CASSLESGMGETQYF.

The CDR3 reads CASSLGTGSNSPLHF. The CDR3 DNA reads as TGTGCCAGCAGTCTCGGGACAGGGAGCAATTCACCCCTCCACTTT. V and J are TRBV6-1 and TRBJ1-6; 9 bases are a match to TRBD1. Germline V gives CDR1 MNHNS, CDR2 SASEGT. The V gene end was trimmed by 5 bases and the J gene end by 7 bases; junction bases not matched to a gene: 6. The CDR3 length is 15 residues.

The chain links TRBV10-3 to TRBJ2-7, with D possibly being TRBD1 (6 bases). The germline V gene encodes CDR1 ENHRY and CDR2 SYGVKD. The CDR3 is 14 amino acids. The germline V and J ends were trimmed by 7 bases and 0 bases, with 13 bases remaining between them. The CDR3 here is CAIKRDRSSYEQYF. The CDR3, as DNA: TGTGCCATCAAAAGAGACAGGAGCTCCTACGAGCAGTACTTC.

In this sample, this clonotype turned up a few times. J is TRBJ2-2 and V is TRBV13; weak D call: TRBD2 (5 bases). Trimming removed 1 base from V and 1 base from J, with 7 bases in between. Germline CDR1 and CDR2: PRHDT and FYEKMQ (reference sequence). CDR3 length equals 15 residues. The CDR3 here is CASSLERGNTGELFF. CDR3 nucleotide sequence: TGTGCCAGCAGCTTAGAACGGGGGAACACCGGGGAGCTGTTTTTT.

The count of this clonotype is one. The V call is TRBV10-3, the J call TRBJ2-2, with 7 bases lining up with TRBD1. This CDR3 is built from 16 residues. V trimming: 7 bases; J trimming: 4 bases; junction bases outside the gene matches: 12. The germline V gene has CDR1 ENHRY and CDR2 SYGVKD. This CDR3 is CAIKLEGDSFTGELFF. The CDR3 coding sequence is TGTGCCATCAAACTAGAGGGGGACAGTTTCACCGGGGAGCTGTTTTTT.

This sequence joins TRBV6-5 and TRBJ1-3; D ambiguous. V was clipped by 0 bases and J by 0 bases, with 12 bases between them. The CDR3 has 17 amino acids. Germline CDR1 MNHEY, CDR2 SVGAGI. The CDR3 DNA sequence: TGTGCCAGCAGTTACTCTTTCTCGCAGCTCTCTGGAAACACCATATATTTT. Translating gives CASSYSFSQLSGNTIYF.

The chain employs TRBV15 and TRBJ2-7; perhaps D is TRBD1 or TRBD2 (5 bases each). Germline CDR1 and CDR2: LNHNV and YYDKDF (reference sequence). V lost 2 bases to trimming and J lost 3 bases, with 14 bases between them. This CDR3 region has 15 residues. CDR3 nucleotides: TGTGCCACCAGCAGATCTTCAGTGAGGGGCTACGAGCAGTACTTC. Amino acids: CATSRSSVRGYEQYF.

V and J are TRBV7-2 and TRBJ2-1; D unresolved. V lost 4 bases and J lost 7, with 14 bases in between. The CDR3 spans 14 residues. Germline V lookup: CDR1 SGHTA, CDR2 FQGNSA. Written as DNA, the CDR3 is TGTGCCAGCAGCTACCCCAATACAAGGAATGAGCAGTTCTTC. Translated: CASSYPNTRNEQFF. The whole variable domain, filled in from reference TRBV7-2 and TRBJ2-1, reads GAGVSQSPSNKVTEKGKDVELRCDPISGHTALYWYRQSLGQGLEFLIYFQGNSAPDKSGLPSDRFSAERTGGSVSTLTIQRTQQEDSAVYLCASSYPNTRNEQFFGPGTRLTVL.

The J gene is TRBJ1-2, the V gene TRBV7-2, with D possibly matching TRBD1 (5 bases). V was shortened by 5 bases and J by 6 bases, with 13 bases between the two germline ends. The CDR3 contains 13 residues. CDR1 and CDR2 (germline): SGHTA, FQGNSA. In DNA form, the CDR3 reads TGTGCCAGCAGCCCGGGACTAACGGATGGCTACACCTTC. Translated: CASSPGLTDGYTF.

This clonotype was seen more than once but under ten times. The chain uses TRBV4-3 and TRBJ2-1, with TRBD2 identical over 8 bases. Germline CDR1 LGHNA, CDR2 YSLEER. The trim removed 1 base at V and 5 bases at J, leaving 4 bases unmatched. The CDR3 is 15 amino acids. CDR3 protein: CASSQGVAGNNEQFF. CDR3 DNA sequence: TGCGCCAGCAGCCAAGGGGTAGCGGGGAACAATGAGCAGTTCTTC.

The gene calls are TRBV30 and TRBJ1-6; a possible D gene is TRBD1 (5 bases). V lost 4 bases, J lost 6 bases, and 10 bases lay in between. CDR3 length: 13 residues. Germline CDR1 reads GTSNPN; CDR2 reads SVGIG (reference sequence). CDR3 DNA: TGTGCCTGGACGGGGCAGCCTAATTCACCCCTCCACTTT. Translating gives CAWTGQPNSPLHF.

The V call is TRBV7-2, the J call TRBJ2-2, with TRBD2 matching 8 bases. This CDR3 spans 14 amino acids. Trimming cost V 5 bases and J 3 bases; bases outside gene matches: 2. From germline, CDR1 is SGHTA and CDR2 FQGNSA. Here the CDR3 DNA reads TGTGCCAGCAGCCGGGGGGGATACACCGGGGAGCTGTTTTTT. It yields the protein CASSRGGYTGELFF.

About this clonotype itself: A junction boundary mismatches the germline segment, possibly from a read error. The V call is TRBV7-9, the J call TRBJ2-1; D perhaps matches TRBD2 (5 bases). The length of the CDR3 is 13 residues. The germline gives CDR1 SEHNR, CDR2 FQNEAQ (reference sequence). The CDR3 sequence is CASSLALYNEQFF. The CDR3 nucleotides are TGCGCCAGCAGTTTAGCGCTGTACAATGAGCAGTTCTTC.

This chain joins TRBV29-1 and TRBJ1-1, with D uncertain. From germline, CDR1 is SQVTM and CDR2 ANQGSEA. Trimming left V 2 bases short and J 4 bases short, with 11 bases between. The CDR3 length is 13 residues. In nucleotides, the CDR3 is TGCAGCGTTGAAAACCCGGAGGGCACTGAAGCTTTCTTT. It yields the protein CSVENPEGTEAFF.

The J gene is TRBJ2-7, the V gene TRBV11-1, with D possibly being TRBD1 or TRBD2 (5 bases each). The length of the CDR3 is 13 residues. Per germline, CDR1 SGHAT and CDR2 FQDESV (reference sequence). V lost 5 bases, J lost 6 bases, and 14 bases lay in between. CDR3 in amino acids: CASSEPGRSEQYF. CDR3 in DNA: TGTGCCAGCAGCGAGCCGGGACGCAGCGAGCAGTACTTC.

V is TRBV10-3 and J is TRBJ1-1; D call uncertain. The CDR3 has 17 amino acids. V was shortened by 3 bases and J by 1 base, with 18 bases between the two germline ends. The germline gives CDR1 ENHRY, CDR2 SYGVKD. The CDR3, as DNA: TGTGCCATCAGTGATGAATTCACGTGGGCTCCGAACACTGAAGCTTTCTTT. This sequence encodes CAISDEFTWAPNTEAFF.

The J gene is TRBJ2-1, the V gene TRBV7-6, with TRBD2 identical over 11 bases. V lost 5 bases and J lost 6; bases outside the gene matches: 6. CDR1 and CDR2 from the germline V gene are SGHVS and FNYEAQ. The length of the CDR3 is 15 residues. The CDR3 sequence: CASSIGTSGTNEQFF. The CDR3 DNA follows: TGTGCCAGCAGCATCGGGACTAGCGGAACCAATGAGCAGTTCTTC.